These T cell receptor beta chains were read from a single sample in a study of blood T cell repertoires in COVID-19. Produced via immunoSEQ multiplex PCR; TCRdb's table is partial and in-frame only. The repertoire holds 44,000 or so clones, with roughly 90% as singletons. Sequenced input: peripheral blood. Receptors originate from a human donor in a cohort sampled during active COVID-19. Both conserved end residues are part of each CDR3. The D gene is left open where the match is weak. A row's size may be missing; if present it is once, few, many or a size class.

>TRBJ2-3|TRBV7-9|NA|NA
TGTGCCAGCAGCCCGCGGACAGCATCTAGCACAGATACGCAGTATTTT
CASSPRTASSTDTQYF
>TRBJ2-3|TRBV5-4|TRBD1|NA
TGTGCCAGCAACAGGGACAGCCGCAGGGATACGCAGTATTTT
CASNRDSRRDTQYF
>TRBJ1-1|TRBV5-1|TRBD1|NA
TGCGCCAGCAGCTTGGGGGGGACAGGGTCGTTTAGGACTGAAGCTTTCTTT
CASSLGGTGSFRTEAFF
>TRBJ2-2|TRBV4-1|NA|NA
TGCGCCAGCAGCCAAGGGGGGCGTCACGGGGAGCTGTTTTTT
CASSQGGRHGELFF
>TRBJ2-5|TRBV5-1|TRBD1|NA
TGCGCCAGCAGCCGACAGGGACAGGGGCAAGAGACCCAGTACTTC
CASSRQGQGQETQYF
>TRBJ1-5|TRBV3-1/TRBV3-2|NA|NA
TGTGCCAGCAGCGTCAACGGTGGGCCCCAGCATTTT
CASSVNGGPQHF
>TRBJ2-1|TRBV6-5|TRBD2|NA
TGTGCCAGCAGCCTAGCGGGGGGGCGCGTCCATGAGCAGTTCTTC
CASSLAGGRVHEQFF
>TRBJ1-6|TRBV27|TRBD1|NA
TGTGCCAGCAGTTCGACGACAGGGTATAATTCACCCCTCCACTTT
CASSSTTGYNSPLHF
>TRBJ2-2|TRBV7-6|TRBD2|NA
TGTGCCAGCAGCTTTACGGGGGGGAACGCCGGGGAGCTGTTTTTT
CASSFTGGNAGELFF
>TRBJ1-1|TRBV14|NA|NA
TGTGCCAGCAGCCAAGCCGGACTGGGAAACACTGAAGCTTTCTTT
CASSQAGLGNTEAFF
>TRBJ1-2|TRBV30|TRBD1|NA
TGTGCCTGGAGGAGGACAGGAAGCCGCGGCTACACCTTC
CAWRRTGSRGYTF
>TRBJ2-7|TRBV27|TRBD1|NA
TGTGCCAGCAGTTTATTACCAGGGGGCTTCAACGAGCAGTACTTC
CASSLLPGGFNEQYF
>TRBJ2-3|TRBV5-1|TRBD2|NA
TGCGCCAGCAGGTCCGGGACTAGCGGGGTAGTCACAGATACGCAGTATTTT
CASRSGTSGVVTDTQYF
>TRBJ2-2|TRBV27|NA|NA
TGTGCCAGCAACCTAAGGGGTAACACCGGGGAGCTGTTTTTT
CASNLRGNTGELFF
>TRBJ1-5|TRBV30|NA|NA
TGTGCCTGGAGTGGGGCTATAGATCAGCCCCAGCATTTT
CAWSGAIDQPQHF
>TRBJ2-3|TRBV4-1|TRBD1|NA
TGCGCCAGCAAAGACCTGACAGGGGGCGACACAGATACGCAGTATTTT
CASKDLTGGDTDTQYF
>TRBJ2-7|TRBV3-1/TRBV3-2|NA|NA
TGTGCCAGCAGCCAAGTGAGGGACGGGGGTGCGGCCGAGCAGTACTTC
CASSQVRDGGAAEQYF
>TRBJ1-1|TRBV5-1|NA|NA
TGCGCCAGCAGCTTGGGTGATCAGGTGAACACTGAAGCTTTCTTT
CASSLGDQVNTEAFF
>TRBJ2-3|TRBV14|NA|NA
TGTGCCAGCAGCCAAACTATACGGGCAGATACGCAGTATTTT
CASSQTIRADTQYF
>TRBJ2-5|TRBV19|TRBD2|NA
TGTGCCAGTATGACTAGCGGGGGAGAGACCCAGTACTTC
CASMTSGGETQYF
>TRBJ2-7|TRBV30|NA|NA
TGTGCCTGGAGGAGATACATGGACGCGGGGTACGAGCAGTACTTC
CAWRRYMDAGYEQYF
>TRBJ2-1|TRBV18|TRBD2|NA
TGTGCCAGCTCACCACGGGGGGGGACCTACAATGAGCAGTTCTTC
CASSPRGGTYNEQFF
>TRBJ1-6|TRBV27|NA|few
TGTGCCAGCAGTCAGACCGGACTGTCTAATTCACCCCTCCACTTT
CASSQTGLSNSPLHF
>TRBJ1-5|TRBV9|NA|NA
TGTGCCAGCAGCGCGGGAAACGAATGGCCCCAGCATTTT
CASSAGNEWPQHF
>TRBJ2-1|TRBV3-1/TRBV3-2|NA|many
TGTGCCCCAGGGGGGATTCATGAGCAGTTCTTC
CAPGGIHEQFF
>TRBJ2-7|TRBV5-6|TRBD1|once
TGTGCCAGCAGCGGGACAGGGGGCCTCTCCTACGAGCAGTACTTC
CASSGTGGLSYEQYF
>TRBJ2-7|TRBV27|NA|NA
TGTGCCAGCAGTCTCCGGGAAAGGGATCACGAGCAGTACTTC
CASSLRERDHEQYF
>TRBJ1-2|TRBV6-5|NA|NA
TGTGCCAGCAGTCGAATGAGGGCGGGGACCTGGGGCTACACCTTC
CASSRMRAGTWGYTF
>TRBJ1-2|TRBV7-2|TRBD1|few
TGTGCCATGGTCCTGGGACAGGGTGGAGGCTACACCTTC
CAMVLGQGGGYTF
>TRBJ1-4|TRBV5-4|NA|NA
TGTGCCAGCAGCTTTGGAGGGTCGGGTAGAGAAGAAAAACTGTTTTTT
CASSFGGSGREEKLFF
>TRBJ2-3|TRBV6-5|TRBD1|NA
TGTGCCAGCAGGGAGGACAGGTTAGGCACAGATACGCAGTATTTT
CASREDRLGTDTQYF
>TRBJ1-3|TRBV23-1|NA|NA
TGCGCCAGCAGGGGGCCCGACTCCGCCGGAAACACCATATATTTT
CASRGPDSAGNTIYF
>TRBJ2-1|TRBV6-5|TRBD2|NA
TGTGCCAGCAGGGATTCTAGCGGGGGGGTAAATTATGTCTTC
CASRDSSGGVNYVF
>TRBJ2-1|TRBV7-9|NA|NA
TGTGCCAGCAGCGGTACCGGGACTCCATCCAGCTCCTACAATGAGCAGTTCTTC
CASSGTGTPSSSYNEQFF
>TRBJ2-2|TRBV11-1|TRBD1|NA
TGTGCCAGCAGCTTCGGGACAGCGAACACCGGGGAGCTGTTTTTT
CASSFGTANTGELFF
>TRBJ2-3|TRBV24-1|TRBD2|NA
TGTGCCACCAGTGACCCGGGGGGGGCCACAGATACGCAGTATTTT
CATSDPGGATDTQYF
>TRBJ1-6|TRBV28|TRBD1|few
TGTGCCAGCAGCCCCGGACAGGGGAATTCACCCCTCCACTTT
CASSPGQGNSPLHF
>TRBJ2-7|TRBV5-5|TRBD2|once
TGTGCCAGCAGCCATCTCCGGGACTACGGTTACGAGCAGTACTTC
CASSHLRDYGYEQYF
>TRBJ1-1|TRBV25-1|TRBD1|NA
TGTGCCAGCAGTTTCGGGACAGTGAACACTGAAGCTTTCTTT
CASSFGTVNTEAFF
>TRBJ1-2|TRBV5-1|NA|once
TGCGCCAGCAGCCCAACGACAGCCCGAGGCTACACCTTC
CASSPTTARGYTF
>TRBJ1-1|TRBV9|NA|NA
TGTGCCAGCAGCGTAGAAAGGGGTAACACTGAAGCTTTCTTT
CASSVERGNTEAFF
>TRBJ2-2|TRBV5-4|TRBD1|NA
TGTGCCAGCAGCGTAGACAGGGCCACCGGGGAGCTGTTTTTT
CASSVDRATGELFF
>TRBJ1-6|TRBV5-1|TRBD1|NA
TGCGCCAGCAGACAGGGGCCGGGTTCACCCCTCCACTTT
CASRQGPGSPLHF
>TRBJ1-1|TRBV10-3|TRBD1|NA
TGTGCCATCAGTGGCCCGGGACAGGGTCGCACTGAAGCTTTCTTT
CAISGPGQGRTEAFF
>TRBJ1-4|TRBV4-3|TRBD1|NA
TGCGCCAGCAGCCAAGCCGTCCGACAGGGGGCTGAAAAACTGTTTTTT
CASSQAVRQGAEKLFF
>TRBJ1-2|TRBV27|TRBD1|NA
TGTGCCAGCAGGACAGGGGGGAATGGCTACACCTTC
CASRTGGNGYTF
>TRBJ2-1|TRBV30|NA|NA
TGTGCCTGGAGTTTCCAACAGCCAAGCTCCTACAATGAGCAGTTCTTC
CAWSFQQPSSYNEQFF
>TRBJ1-2|TRBV5-3|TRBD1|NA
TGTGCCAGAAGCTTACAGGGGGCTCGCGGCTACACCTTC
CARSLQGARGYTF
>TRBJ2-2|TRBV5-1|TRBD2|NA
TGCGCCAGCAGCCCGGGAGTAGCGGGGGACACCGGGGAGCTGTTTTTT
CASSPGVAGDTGELFF